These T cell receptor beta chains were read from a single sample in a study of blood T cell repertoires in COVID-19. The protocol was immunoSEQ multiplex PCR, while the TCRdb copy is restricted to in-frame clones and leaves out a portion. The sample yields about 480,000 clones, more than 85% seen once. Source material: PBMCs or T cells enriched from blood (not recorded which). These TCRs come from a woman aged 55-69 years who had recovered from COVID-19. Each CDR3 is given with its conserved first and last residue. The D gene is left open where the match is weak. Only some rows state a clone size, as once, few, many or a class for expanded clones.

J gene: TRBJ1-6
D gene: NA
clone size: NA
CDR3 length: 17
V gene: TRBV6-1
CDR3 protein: CASSEGQARLINSPLHF
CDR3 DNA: TGTGCCAGCAGTGAAGGACAGGCCCGATTGATAAATTCACCCCTCCACTTT

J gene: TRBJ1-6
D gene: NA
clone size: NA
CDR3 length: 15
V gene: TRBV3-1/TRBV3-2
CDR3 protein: CASSFQQGWNSPLHF
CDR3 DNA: TGTGCCAGCAGTTTCCAACAGGGCTGGAATTCACCCCTCCACTTT

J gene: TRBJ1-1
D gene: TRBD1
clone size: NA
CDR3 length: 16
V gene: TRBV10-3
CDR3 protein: CAISESMGTGDTEAFF
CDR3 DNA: TGTGCCATCAGTGAGTCGATGGGAACAGGGGACACTGAAGCTTTCTTT

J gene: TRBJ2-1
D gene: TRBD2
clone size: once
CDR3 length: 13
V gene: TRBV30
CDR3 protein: CAWRAPTSGEQFF
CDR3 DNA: TGTGCCTGGAGAGCACCTACTAGCGGTGAGCAGTTCTTC

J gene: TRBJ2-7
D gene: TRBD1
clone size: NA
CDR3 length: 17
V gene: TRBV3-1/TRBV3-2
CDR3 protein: CASSIKSGTGGFYEQYF
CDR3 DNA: TGTGCCAGCAGTATTAAATCCGGGACAGGGGGCTTCTACGAGCAGTACTTC

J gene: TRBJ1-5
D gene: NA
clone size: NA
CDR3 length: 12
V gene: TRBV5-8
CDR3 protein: CASSRTNQPQHF
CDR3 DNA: TGTGCCAGCTCGCGTACCAATCAGCCCCAGCATTTT

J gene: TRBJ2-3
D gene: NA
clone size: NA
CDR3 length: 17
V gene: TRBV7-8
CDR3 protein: CASSPPWGHLSTDTQYF
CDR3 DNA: TGTGCCAGCAGCCCGCCTTGGGGGCACCTTAGCACAGATACGCAGTATTTT

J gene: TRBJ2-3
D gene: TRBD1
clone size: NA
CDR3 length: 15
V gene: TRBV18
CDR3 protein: CASSPDRAATDTQYF
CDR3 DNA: TGTGCCAGCTCACCTGACAGGGCGGCAACAGATACGCAGTATTTT

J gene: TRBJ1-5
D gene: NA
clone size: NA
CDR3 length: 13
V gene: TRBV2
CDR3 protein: CASSEGRVQPQHF
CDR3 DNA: TGTGCCAGCAGTGAAGGGAGGGTTCAGCCCCAGCATTTT

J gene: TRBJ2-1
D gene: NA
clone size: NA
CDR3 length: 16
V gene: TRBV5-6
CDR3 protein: CASSLAGGGGNNEQFF
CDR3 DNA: TGTGCCAGCAGCTTGGCCGGAGGGGGCGGGAACAATGAGCAGTTCTTC

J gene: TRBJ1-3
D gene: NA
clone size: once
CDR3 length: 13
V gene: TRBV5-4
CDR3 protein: CASSIPGQDTIYF
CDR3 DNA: TGTGCCAGCAGCATACCAGGGCAGGACACCATATATTTT

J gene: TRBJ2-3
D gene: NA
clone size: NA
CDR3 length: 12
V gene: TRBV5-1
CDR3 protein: CASSPQGDTQYF
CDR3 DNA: TGCGCCAGCAGCCCTCAGGGAGATACGCAGTATTTT

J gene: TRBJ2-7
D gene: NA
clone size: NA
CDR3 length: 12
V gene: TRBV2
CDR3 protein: CASSSDSYEQYF
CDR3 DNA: TGTGCCAGCAGCTCGGACAGTTACGAGCAGTACTTC

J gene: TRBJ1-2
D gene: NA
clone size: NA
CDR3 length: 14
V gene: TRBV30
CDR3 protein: CAWITWGPNYGYTF
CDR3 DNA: TGTGCCTGGATAACCTGGGGCCCTAACTATGGCTACACCTTC

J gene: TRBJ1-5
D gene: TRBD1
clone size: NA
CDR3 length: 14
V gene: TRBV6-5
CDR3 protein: CASSTDRAGQPQHF
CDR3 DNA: TGTGCCAGCAGTACGGACAGGGCGGGTCAGCCCCAGCATTTT

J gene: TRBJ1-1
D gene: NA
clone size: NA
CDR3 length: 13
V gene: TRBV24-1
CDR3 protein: CATSSAGVNEAFF
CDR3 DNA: TGTGCCACCAGTAGTGCAGGGGTGAATGAAGCTTTCTTT

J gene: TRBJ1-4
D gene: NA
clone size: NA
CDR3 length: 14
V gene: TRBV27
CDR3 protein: CASSSGALSEKLFF
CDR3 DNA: TGTGCCAGCAGTTCAGGGGCCCTAAGTGAAAAACTGTTTTTT

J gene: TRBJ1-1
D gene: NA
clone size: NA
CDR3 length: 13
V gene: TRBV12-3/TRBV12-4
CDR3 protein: CASSLKQGTEAFF
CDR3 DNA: TGTGCCAGCAGTTTGAAACAGGGCACTGAAGCTTTCTTT

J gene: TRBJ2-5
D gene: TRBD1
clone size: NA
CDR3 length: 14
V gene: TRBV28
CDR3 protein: CASSLRTGQETQYF
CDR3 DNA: TGTGCCAGCAGTTTAAGGACAGGTCAAGAGACCCAGTACTTC

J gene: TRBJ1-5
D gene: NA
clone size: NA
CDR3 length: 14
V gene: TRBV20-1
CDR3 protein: CSASPPTANQPQHF
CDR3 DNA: TGCAGTGCTAGTCCCCCGACAGCGAATCAGCCCCAGCATTTT

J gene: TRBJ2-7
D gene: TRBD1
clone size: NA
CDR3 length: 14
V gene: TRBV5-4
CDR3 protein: CASSLEQGAGEQYF
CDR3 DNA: TGTGCCAGCAGCTTAGAACAGGGGGCCGGCGAGCAGTACTTC

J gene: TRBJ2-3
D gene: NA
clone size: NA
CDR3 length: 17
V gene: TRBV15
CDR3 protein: CATSREGLTTITDTQYF
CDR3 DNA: TGTGCCACCAGCAGAGAGGGACTCACCACCATCACAGATACGCAGTATTTT

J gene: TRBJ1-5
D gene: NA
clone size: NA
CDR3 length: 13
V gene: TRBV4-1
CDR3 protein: CASSQDRDQPQHF
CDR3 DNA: TGCGCCAGCAGCCAAGATAGAGATCAGCCCCAGCATTTT

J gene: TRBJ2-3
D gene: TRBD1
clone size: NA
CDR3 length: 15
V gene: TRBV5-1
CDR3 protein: CASRTGTGTTDTQYF
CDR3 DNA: TGCGCCAGCAGGACCGGGACAGGCACCACAGATACGCAGTATTTT

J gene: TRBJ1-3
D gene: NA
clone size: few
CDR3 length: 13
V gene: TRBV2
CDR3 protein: CASSIPSGNTIYF
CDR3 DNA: TGTGCCAGCAGCATCCCCTCTGGAAACACCATATATTTT

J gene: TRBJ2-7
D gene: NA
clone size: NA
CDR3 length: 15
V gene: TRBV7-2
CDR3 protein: CASSSAYSGIYEQYF
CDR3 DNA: TGTGCCAGCAGCTCAGCTTATTCAGGGATCTACGAGCAGTACTTC

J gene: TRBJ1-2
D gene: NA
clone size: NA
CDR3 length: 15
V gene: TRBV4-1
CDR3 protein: CASSQEGGPGYGYTF
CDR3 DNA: TGCGCCAGCAGCCAAGAGGGGGGGCCCGGATATGGCTACACCTTC

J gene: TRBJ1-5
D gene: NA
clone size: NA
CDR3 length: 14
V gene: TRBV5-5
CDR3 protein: CASSFGGSNQPQHF
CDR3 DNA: TGTGCCAGCAGCTTCGGAGGTAGCAATCAGCCCCAGCATTTT

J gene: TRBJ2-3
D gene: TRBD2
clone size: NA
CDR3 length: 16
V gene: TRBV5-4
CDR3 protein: CVSSSLGTSGGDTQYF
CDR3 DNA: TGTGTCAGCAGCTCCCTAGGGACTAGCGGGGGGGATACGCAGTATTTT

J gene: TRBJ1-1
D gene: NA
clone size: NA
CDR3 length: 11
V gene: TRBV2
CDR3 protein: CASSQNTEAFF
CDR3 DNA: TGTGCCAGCAGCCAGAACACTGAAGCTTTCTTT

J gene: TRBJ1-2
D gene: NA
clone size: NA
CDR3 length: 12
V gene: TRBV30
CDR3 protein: CAWRRRDWGYTF
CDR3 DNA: TGTGCCTGGAGGCGCAGGGACTGGGGCTACACCTTC

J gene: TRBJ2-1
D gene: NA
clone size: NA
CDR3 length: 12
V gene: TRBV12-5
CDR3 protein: CASGFLRNEQFF
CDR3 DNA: TGTGCTAGTGGTTTCCTGAGGAATGAGCAGTTCTTC

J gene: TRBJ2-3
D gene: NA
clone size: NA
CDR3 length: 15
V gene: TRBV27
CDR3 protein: CASSTGTDGRDTQYF
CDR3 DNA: TGTGCCAGCAGTACAGGGACGGACGGGAGGGATACGCAGTATTTT

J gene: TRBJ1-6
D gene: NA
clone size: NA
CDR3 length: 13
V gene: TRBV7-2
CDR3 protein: CASSLMRNSPLHF
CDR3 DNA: TGTGCCAGCAGCTTGATGAGGAATTCACCCCTCCACTTT

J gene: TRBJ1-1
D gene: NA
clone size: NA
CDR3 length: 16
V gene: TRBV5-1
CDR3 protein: CASSTDDRRLNTEAFF
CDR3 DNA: TGCGCCAGCAGCACGGACGACAGAAGGCTGAACACTGAAGCTTTCTTT

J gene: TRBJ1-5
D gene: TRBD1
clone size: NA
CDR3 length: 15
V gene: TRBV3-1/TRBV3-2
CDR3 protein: CASSQAGGLNQPQHF
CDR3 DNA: TGTGCCAGCAGCCAAGCAGGGGGCCTCAATCAGCCCCAGCATTTT

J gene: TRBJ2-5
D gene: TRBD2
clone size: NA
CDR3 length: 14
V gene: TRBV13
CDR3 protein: CASSLRLAGETQYF
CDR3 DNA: TGTGCCAGCAGCTTAAGACTAGCGGGGGAGACCCAGTACTTC

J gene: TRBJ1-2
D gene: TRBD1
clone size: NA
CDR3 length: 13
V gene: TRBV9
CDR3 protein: CASSAPGQSGYTF
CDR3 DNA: TGTGCCAGCAGCGCTCCGGGACAGAGTGGCTACACCTTC

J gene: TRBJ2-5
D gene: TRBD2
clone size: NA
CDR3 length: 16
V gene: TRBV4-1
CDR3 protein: CASSRMGLAGRETQYF
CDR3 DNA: TGCGCCAGCAGCCGGATGGGACTAGCGGGGAGGGAGACCCAGTACTTC

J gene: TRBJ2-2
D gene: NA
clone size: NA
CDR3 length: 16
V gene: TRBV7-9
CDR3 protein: CASSLEAGMNTGELFF
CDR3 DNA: TGTGCCAGCAGCTTAGAGGCAGGAATGAACACCGGGGAGCTGTTTTTT

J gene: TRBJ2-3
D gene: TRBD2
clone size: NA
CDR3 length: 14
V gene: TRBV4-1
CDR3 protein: CASSPGLASDTQYF
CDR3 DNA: TGCGCCAGCAGCCCAGGACTAGCCTCAGATACGCAGTATTTT

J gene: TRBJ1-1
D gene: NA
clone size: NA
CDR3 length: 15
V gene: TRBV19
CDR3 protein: CASSMGQGWSTEAFF
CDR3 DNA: TGTGCCAGTAGTATGGGGCAGGGATGGTCCACTGAAGCTTTCTTT

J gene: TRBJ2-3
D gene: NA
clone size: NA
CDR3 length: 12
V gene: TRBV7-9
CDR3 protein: CASSPDSDTQYF
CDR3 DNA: TGTGCCAGCAGCCCCGACTCAGATACGCAGTATTTT

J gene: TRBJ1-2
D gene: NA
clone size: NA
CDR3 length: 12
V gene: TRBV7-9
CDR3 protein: CASSLGGGGYTF
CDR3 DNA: TGTGCCAGCAGCTTAGGGGGGGGTGGCTACACCTTC

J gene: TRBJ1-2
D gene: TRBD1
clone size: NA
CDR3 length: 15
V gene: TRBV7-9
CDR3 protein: CASSSWDRVDYGYTF
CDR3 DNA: TGTGCCAGCAGCTCATGGGACAGGGTAGACTATGGCTACACCTTC